The present T cell receptor beta chain was sequenced within a study of blood T cell repertoires in COVID-19. Study as a whole: Acute and convalescent COVID-19 samples came from the United States, Italy and Spain. The cDNA or gDNA used as material had been derived from T cells, B-cell-depleted T cells, or PBMCs.

The authors' processing: Amplifying reference gene primers gave estimates of nucleated cell counts. Some clones are missing from TCRdb's copy, which holds only in-frame ones; the method was immunoSEQ multiplex PCR. From that table come the V and J calls and clone size; the DNA was used to work out D and trimming. The data contain 250,000 to 350,000 clones, 89% of them seen just once; the ten biggest clones take up around 6%. The clonotype comes from a man aged 18 to 30 who had recovered from COVID-19. The sequenced sample consisted of peripheral blood.

The CDR3 nucleotides read TGTGCCAGCAGCCCCCGACAGGTTTCCAATGAGCAGTTCTTC. This translates into CASSPRQVSNEQFF. The V and J genes are TRBV7-9 and TRBJ2-1; maybe TRBD1 (6 bases). Deletions cut 5 bases from V and 6 bases from J, with 14 bases between. Per germline, CDR1 SEHNR and CDR2 FQNEAQ (reference sequence). CDR3 length: 14 amino acids.